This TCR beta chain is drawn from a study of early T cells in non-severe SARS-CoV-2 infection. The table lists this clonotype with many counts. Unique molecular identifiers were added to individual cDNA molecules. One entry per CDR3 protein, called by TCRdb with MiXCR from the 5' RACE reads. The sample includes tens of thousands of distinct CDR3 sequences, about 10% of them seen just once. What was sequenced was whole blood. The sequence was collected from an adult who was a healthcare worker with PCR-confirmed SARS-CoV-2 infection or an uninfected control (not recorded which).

For the CDR3, the DNA is TGTGCCAGCAGCTTACTCGCAGGTTCCCACTACGAGCAGTACTTC. This encodes CASSLLAGSHYEQYF. The V and J genes are TRBV11-1 and TRBJ2-7; D is unresolved. The CDR3 extends over 15 amino acids. The germline V gene encodes CDR1 SGHAT and CDR2 FQDESV (reference sequence). V dropped 2 bases and J dropped 3 bases, with 14 bases sitting between them.